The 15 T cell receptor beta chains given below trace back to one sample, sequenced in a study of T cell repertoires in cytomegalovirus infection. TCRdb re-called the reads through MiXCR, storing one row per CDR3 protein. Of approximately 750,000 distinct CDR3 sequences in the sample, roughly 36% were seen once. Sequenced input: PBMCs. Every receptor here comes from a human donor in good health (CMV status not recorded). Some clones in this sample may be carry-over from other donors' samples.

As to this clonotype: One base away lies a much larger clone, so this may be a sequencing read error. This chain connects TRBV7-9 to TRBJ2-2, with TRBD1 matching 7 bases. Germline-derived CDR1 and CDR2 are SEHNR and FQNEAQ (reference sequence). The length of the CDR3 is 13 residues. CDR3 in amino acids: CASSLTGTGELSF. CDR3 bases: TGTGCCAGCAGCTTGACAGGGACCGGGGAGCTGTCTTTT.

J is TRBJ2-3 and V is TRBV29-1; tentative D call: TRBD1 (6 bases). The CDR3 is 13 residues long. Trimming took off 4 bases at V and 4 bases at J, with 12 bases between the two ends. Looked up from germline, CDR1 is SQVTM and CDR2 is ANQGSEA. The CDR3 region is CSVGAGVPDTQYF. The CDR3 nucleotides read TGCAGCGTTGGGGCAGGGGTCCCAGATACGCAGTATTTT.

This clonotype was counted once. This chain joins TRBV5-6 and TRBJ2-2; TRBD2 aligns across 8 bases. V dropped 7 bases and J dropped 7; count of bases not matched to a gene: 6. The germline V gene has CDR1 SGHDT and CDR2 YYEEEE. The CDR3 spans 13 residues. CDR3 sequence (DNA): TGTGCCAGCGGGGATAGCGGGAACGGGGAGCTGTTTTTT. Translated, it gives CASGDSGNGELFF.

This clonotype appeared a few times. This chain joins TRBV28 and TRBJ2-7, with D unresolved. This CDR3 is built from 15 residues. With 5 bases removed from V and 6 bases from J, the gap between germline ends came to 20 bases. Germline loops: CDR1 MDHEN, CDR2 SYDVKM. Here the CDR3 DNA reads TGTGCCAGCAGTCCCCAACAAAGGACGTCCAGCGAGCAGTACTTC. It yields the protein CASSPQQRTSSEQYF.

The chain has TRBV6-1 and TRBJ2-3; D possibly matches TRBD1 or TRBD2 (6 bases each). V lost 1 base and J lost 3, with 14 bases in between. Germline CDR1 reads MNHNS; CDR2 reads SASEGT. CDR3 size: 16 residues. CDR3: CASSEVVGGLTDTQYF. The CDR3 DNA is TGTGCCAGCAGTGAAGTGGTGGGGGGCTTGACAGATACGCAGTATTTT.

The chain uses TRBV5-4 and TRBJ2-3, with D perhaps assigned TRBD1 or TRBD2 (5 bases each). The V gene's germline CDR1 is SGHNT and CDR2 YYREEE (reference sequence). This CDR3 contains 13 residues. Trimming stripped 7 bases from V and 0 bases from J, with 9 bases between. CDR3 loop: CASEGKSTDTQYF. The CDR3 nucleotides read TGTGCCAGCGAGGGGAAGAGCACAGATACGCAGTATTTT.

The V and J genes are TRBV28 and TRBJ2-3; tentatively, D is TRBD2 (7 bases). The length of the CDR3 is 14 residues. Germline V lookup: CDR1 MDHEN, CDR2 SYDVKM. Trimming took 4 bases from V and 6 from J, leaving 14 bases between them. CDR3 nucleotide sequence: TGTGCCAGCAGTTGGAGGAGGGGGGGGGATACGCAGTATTTT. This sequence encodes CASSWRRGGDTQYF.

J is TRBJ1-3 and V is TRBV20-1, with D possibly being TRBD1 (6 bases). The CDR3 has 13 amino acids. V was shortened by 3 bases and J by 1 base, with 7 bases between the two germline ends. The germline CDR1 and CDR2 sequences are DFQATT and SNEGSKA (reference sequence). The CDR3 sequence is CSASTGSGNTIYF. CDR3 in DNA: TGCAGTGCTAGCACAGGGTCTGGAAACACCATATATTTT.

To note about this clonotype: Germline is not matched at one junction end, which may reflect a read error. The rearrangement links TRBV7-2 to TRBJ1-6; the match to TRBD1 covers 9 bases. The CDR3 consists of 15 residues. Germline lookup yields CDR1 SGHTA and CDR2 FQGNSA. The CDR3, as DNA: TGTGCCAGCAGCGTAGACAGGGGGGGGAATTCACCCCTCAACTTT. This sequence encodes CASSVDRGGNSPLNF.

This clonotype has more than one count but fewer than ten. DNA for the CDR3: TGTGCCAGCAGTGTCGGGACGCCGAGGGAGGCCCAGTACTTC. Its translation: CASSVGTPREAQYF. The chain carries TRBV12-3 or TRBV12-4 and TRBJ2-5; D is possibly TRBD2 (6 bases). This CDR3 has 14 amino acids. V dropped 5 bases and J dropped 9 bases, with 19 bases sitting between them.

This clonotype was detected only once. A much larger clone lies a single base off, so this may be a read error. DNA for the CDR3: TGTGCCAGCAGCCGCCCGGGGGGCGATCAGCCCCAGCATTTT. It specifies CASSRPGGDQPQHF. This rearrangement joins TRBV7-2 to TRBJ1-5, with TRBD1 as a possible D gene (6 bases). Looked up from germline, CDR1 is SGHTA and CDR2 is FQGNSA. Trimming left V 5 bases short and J 5 bases short, with 13 bases between. The CDR3 is made up of 14 amino acids.

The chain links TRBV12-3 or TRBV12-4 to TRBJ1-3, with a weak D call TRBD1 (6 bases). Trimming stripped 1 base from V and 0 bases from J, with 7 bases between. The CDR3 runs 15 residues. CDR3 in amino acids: CASSLGGRSGNTIYF. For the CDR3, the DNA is TGTGCCAGCAGTTTAGGGGGGCGCTCTGGAAACACCATATATTTT.

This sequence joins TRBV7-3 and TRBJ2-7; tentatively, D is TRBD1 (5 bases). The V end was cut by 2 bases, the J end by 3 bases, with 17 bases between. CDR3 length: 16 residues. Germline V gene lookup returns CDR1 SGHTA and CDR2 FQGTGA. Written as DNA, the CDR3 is TGTGCCAGCAGCTTATTACCGACAGAGAAAATCTACGAGCAGTACTTC. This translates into CASSLLPTEKIYEQYF.

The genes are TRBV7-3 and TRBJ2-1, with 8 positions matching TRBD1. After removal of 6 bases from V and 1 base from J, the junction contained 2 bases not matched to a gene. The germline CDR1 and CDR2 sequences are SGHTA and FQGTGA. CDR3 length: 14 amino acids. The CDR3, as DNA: TGTGCCAGCAGGGGGACAGGTTCCTACAATGAGCAGTTCTTC. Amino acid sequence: CASRGTGSYNEQFF.

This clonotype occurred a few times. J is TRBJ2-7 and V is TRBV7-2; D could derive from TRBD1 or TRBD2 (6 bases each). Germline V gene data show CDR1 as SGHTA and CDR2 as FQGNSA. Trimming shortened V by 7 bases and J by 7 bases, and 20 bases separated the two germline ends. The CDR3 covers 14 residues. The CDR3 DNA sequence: TGTGCCAGCAAATCGGTGCCGAGGGGGGCAGAGCAGTACTTC. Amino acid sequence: CASKSVPRGAEQYF.